This T cell receptor beta chain was retrieved from a study of T cell responses to AZD1222 COVID-19 vaccine. Losses at the gene ends were 5 bases for V and 0 bases for J; bases not matched to a gene: 9. The CDR3 length is 16 residues. Germline CDR1 reads SGHAT; CDR2 reads FQNNGV. This clone occurred once. Profiled with immunoSEQ multiplex PCR; TCRdb holds only in-frame clones, not every one. The repertoire holds about 130,000 clones, with about 88% as singletons. This TCR came from an adult in good health. Material: peripheral blood, obtained on day 0 of AZD1222 vaccination. The rearrangement links TRBV11-2 to TRBJ2-5; 7 nucleotides match TRBD1. CDR3 in amino acids: CASSLTGVQYQETQYF. Here the CDR3 DNA reads TGTGCCAGCAGCCTTACAGGGGTCCAGTACCAAGAGACCCAGTACTTC.